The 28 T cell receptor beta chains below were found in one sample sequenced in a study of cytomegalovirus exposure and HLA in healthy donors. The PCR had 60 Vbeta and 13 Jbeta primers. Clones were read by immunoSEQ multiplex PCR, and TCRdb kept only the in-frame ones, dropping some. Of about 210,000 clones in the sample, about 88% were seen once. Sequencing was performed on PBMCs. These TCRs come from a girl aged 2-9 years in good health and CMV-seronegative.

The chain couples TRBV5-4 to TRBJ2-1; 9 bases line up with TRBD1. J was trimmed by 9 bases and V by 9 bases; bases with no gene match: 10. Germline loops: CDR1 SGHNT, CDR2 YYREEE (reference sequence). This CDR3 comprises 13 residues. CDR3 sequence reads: CATRDRVSGEQFF. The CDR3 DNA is TGTGCCACCCGGGACAGGGTGAGCGGTGAGCAGTTCTTC.

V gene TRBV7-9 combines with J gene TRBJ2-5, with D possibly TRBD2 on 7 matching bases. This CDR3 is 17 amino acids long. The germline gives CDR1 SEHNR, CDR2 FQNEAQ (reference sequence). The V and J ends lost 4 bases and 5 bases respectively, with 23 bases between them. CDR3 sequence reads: CASSSPWEGGVTETQYF. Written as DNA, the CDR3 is TGTGCCAGCAGCTCCCCCTGGGAAGGGGGGGTTACGGAGACCCAGTACTTC.

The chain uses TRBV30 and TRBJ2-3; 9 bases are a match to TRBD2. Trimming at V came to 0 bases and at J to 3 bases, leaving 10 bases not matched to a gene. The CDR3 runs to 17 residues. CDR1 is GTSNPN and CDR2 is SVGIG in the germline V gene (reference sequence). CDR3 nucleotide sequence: TGTGCCTGGAGTGTACGGCGGGGGGGCCCTCGGACAGATACGCAGTATTTT. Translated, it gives CAWSVRRGGPRTDTQYF.

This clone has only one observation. Here the CDR3 reads CASSFSSTYEQYF. The DNA of the CDR3 is TGTGCCAGCAGCTTTTCCTCCACATACGAGCAGTACTTC. The chain carries TRBV5-4 and TRBJ2-7; no clear D gene. The CDR3 runs 13 residues. The germline V and J ends were trimmed by 2 bases and 4 bases, with 10 bases remaining between them. Germline-derived CDR1 and CDR2 are SGHNT and YYREEE (reference sequence). Looking up the rest from reference TRBV5-4 and TRBJ2-7 gives the full variable domain: ETGVTQSPTHLIKTRGQQVTLRCSSQSGHNTVSWYQQALGQGPQFIFQYYREEENGRGNFPPRFSGLQFPNYSSELNVNALELDDSALYLCASSFSSTYEQYFGPGTRLTVT.

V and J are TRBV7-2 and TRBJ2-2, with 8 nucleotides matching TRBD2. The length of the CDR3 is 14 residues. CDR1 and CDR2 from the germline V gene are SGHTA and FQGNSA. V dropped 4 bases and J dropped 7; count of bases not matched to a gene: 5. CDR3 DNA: TGTGCCAGCAGCTCGGGGGGGCTGGTCGGGGAGCTGTTTTTT. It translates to CASSSGGLVGELFF.

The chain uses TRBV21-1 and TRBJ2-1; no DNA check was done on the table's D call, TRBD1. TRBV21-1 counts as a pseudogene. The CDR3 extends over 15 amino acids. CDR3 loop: CASKNRDRRKGEQFF. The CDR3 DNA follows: TGTGCCAGCAAGAACCGGGACAGACGAAAGGGTGAGCAGTTCTTC.

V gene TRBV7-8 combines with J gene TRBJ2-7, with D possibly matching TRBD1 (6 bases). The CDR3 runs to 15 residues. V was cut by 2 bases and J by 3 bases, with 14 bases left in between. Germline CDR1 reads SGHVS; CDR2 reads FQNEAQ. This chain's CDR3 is CASSLSTGTLYEQYF. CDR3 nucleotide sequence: TGTGCCAGCAGCTTATCGACTGGGACACTCTACGAGCAGTACTTC.

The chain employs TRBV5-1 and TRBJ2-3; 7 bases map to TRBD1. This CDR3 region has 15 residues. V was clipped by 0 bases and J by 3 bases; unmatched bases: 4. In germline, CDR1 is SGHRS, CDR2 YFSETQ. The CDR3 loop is CASSLVKGATDTQYF. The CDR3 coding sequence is TGCGCCAGCAGCTTGGTTAAGGGGGCAACAGATACGCAGTATTTT.

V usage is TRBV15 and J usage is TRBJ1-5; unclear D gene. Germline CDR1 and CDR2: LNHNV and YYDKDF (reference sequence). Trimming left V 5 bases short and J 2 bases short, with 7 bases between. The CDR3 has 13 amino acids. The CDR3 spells CATSDPGNQPQHF. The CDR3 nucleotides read TGTGCCACCAGCGATCCGGGCAATCAGCCCCAGCATTTT.

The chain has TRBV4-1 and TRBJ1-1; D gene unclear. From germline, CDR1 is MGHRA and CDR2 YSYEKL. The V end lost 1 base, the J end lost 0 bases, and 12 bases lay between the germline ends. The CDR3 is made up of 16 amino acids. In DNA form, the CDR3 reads TGCGCCAGCAGCCAAGGACTCGGTCGAATGAACACTGAAGCTTTCTTT. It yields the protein CASSQGLGRMNTEAFF.

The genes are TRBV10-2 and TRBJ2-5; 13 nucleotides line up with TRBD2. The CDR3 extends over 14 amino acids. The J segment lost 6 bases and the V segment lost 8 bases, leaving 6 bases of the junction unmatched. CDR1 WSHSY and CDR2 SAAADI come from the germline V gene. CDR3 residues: CASALAGGPQTQYF. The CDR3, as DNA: TGCGCCAGCGCACTAGCGGGGGGGCCCCAGACCCAGTACTTC.

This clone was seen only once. CDR3 DNA sequence: TGTGCCAGCAGCTTAGGACTAGCGGGAGGACCGTCGCTGGACGAGCAGTACTTC. The encoded protein is CASSLGLAGGPSLDEQYF. This rearrangement joins TRBV11-2 to TRBJ2-7; TRBD2 matches 13 bases. Germline V gene lookup returns CDR1 SGHAT and CDR2 FQNNGV. Unmatched junction bases numbered 11, after V lost 1 base and J lost 5 bases. This CDR3 is 18 amino acids long.

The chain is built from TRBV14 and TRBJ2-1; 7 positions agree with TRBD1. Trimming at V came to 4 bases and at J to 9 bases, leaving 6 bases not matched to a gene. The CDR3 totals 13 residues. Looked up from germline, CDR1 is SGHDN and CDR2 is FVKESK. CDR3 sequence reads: CASSLTNRGEQFF. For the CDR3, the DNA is TGTGCCAGCAGCCTAACTAACAGGGGTGAGCAGTTCTTC.

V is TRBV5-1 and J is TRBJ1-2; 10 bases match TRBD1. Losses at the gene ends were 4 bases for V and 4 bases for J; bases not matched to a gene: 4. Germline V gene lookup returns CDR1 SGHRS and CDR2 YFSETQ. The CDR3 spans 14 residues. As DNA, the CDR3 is TGCGCCAGCAGCACCGGGACAGGGGCCTATGGCTACACCTTC. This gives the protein CASSTGTGAYGYTF.

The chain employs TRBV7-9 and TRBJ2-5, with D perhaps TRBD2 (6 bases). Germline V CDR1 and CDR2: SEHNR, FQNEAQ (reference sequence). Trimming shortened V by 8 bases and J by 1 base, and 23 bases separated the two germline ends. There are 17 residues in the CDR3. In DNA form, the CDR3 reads TGTGCCAGCGCCCTTTTTCCGGCGGGAAGGGGCCAAGAGACCCAGTACTTC. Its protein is CASALFPAGRGQETQYF.

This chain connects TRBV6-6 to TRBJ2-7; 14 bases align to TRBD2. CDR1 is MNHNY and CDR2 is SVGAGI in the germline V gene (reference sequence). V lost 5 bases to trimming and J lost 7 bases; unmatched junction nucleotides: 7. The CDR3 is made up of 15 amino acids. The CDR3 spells CASSTGLAGVSEQYF. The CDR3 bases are TGTGCCAGCAGTACGGGACTAGCGGGAGTCAGTGAGCAGTACTTC.

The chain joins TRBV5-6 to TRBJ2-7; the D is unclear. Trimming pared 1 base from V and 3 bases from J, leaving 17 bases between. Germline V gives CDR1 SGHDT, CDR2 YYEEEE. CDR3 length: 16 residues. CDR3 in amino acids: CASSLILGPACYEQYF. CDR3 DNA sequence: TGTGCCAGCAGCTTGATCCTTGGGCCGGCATGCTACGAGCAGTACTTC.

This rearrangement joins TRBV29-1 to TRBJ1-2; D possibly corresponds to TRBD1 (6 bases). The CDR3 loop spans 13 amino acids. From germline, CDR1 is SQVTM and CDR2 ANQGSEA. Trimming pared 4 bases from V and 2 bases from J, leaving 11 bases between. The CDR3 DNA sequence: TGCAGCGTTGGCAAGGGACAAAACTATGGCTACACCTTC. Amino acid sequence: CSVGKGQNYGYTF.

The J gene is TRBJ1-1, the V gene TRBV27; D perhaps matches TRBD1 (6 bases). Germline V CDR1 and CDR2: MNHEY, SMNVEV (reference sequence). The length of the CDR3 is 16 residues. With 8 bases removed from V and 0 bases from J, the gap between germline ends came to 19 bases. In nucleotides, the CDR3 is TGTGCCAGCCTCTGTCAAAGACAGGCGATGAACACTGAAGCTTTCTTT. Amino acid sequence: CASLCQRQAMNTEAFF.

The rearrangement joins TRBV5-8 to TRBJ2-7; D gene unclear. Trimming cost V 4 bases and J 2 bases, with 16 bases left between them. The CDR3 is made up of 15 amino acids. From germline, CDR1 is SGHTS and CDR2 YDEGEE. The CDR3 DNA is TGTGCCAGCAGCGATAGGAGCCCTTACCCCTACGAGCAGTACTTC. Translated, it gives CASSDRSPYPYEQYF.

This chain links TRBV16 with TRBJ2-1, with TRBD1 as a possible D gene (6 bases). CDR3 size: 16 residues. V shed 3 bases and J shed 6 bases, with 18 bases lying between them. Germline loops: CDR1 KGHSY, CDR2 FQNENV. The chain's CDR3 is CASSQRYRVDGNEQFF. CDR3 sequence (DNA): TGTGCCAGCAGCCAGCGTTACAGGGTTGATGGCAATGAGCAGTTCTTC.

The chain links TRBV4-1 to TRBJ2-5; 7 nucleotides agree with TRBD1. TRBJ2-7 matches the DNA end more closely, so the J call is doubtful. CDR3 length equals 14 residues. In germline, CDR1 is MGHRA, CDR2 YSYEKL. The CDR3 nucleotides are TGCGCCAGCAGCCAAGAACAGGGGATCTACGAGCAGTACTTC. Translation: CASSQEQGIYEQYF.

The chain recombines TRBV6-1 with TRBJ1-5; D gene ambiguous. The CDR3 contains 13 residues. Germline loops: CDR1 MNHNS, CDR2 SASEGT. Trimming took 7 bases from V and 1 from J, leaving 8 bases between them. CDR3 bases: TGTGCCAGCACTAGTAGGAGCAATCAGCCCCAGCATTTT. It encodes CASTSRSNQPQHF.

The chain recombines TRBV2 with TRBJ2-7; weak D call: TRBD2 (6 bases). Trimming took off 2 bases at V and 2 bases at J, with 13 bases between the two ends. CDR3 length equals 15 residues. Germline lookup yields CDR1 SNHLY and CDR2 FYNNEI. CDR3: CASSEIQRVPYEQYF. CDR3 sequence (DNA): TGTGCCAGCAGTGAAATCCAGCGGGTTCCCTACGAGCAGTACTTC.

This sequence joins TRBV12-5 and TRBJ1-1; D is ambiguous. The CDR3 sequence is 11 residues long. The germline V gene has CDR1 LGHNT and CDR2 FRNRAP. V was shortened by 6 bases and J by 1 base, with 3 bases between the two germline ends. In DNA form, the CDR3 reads TGTGCTAGTGGCCAGAACACTGAAGCTTTCTTT. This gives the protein CASGQNTEAFF.

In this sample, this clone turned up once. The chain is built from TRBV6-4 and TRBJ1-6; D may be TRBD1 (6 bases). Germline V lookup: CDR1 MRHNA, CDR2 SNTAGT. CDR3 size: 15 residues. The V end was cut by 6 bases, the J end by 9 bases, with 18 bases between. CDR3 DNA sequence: TGTGCCAGCAGCTACAGGGAGGGGGATCGTTCACCCCTCCACTTT. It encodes CASSYREGDRSPLHF.

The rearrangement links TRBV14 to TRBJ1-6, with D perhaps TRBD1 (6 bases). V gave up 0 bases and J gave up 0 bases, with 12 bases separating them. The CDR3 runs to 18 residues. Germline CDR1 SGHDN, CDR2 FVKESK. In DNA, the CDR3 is TGTGCCAGCAGCCAAGACCGAGGGGGAGACTCCTATAATTCACCCCTCCACTTT. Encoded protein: CASSQDRGGDSYNSPLHF.

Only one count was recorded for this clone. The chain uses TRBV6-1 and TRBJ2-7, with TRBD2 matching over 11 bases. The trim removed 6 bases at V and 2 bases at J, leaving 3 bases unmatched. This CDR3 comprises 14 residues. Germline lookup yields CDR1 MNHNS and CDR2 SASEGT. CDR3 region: CASSSGLAAYEQYF. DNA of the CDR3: TGTGCCAGCAGCTCGGGACTAGCGGCCTACGAGCAGTACTTC.